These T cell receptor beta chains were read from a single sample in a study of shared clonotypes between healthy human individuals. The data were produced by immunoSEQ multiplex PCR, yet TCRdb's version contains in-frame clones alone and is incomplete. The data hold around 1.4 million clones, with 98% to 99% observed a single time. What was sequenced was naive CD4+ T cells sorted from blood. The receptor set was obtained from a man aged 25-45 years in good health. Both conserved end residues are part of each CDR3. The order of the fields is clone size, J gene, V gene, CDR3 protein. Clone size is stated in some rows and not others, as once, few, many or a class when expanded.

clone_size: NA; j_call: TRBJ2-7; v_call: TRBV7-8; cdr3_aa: CASSVGLAGAQNYEQYF
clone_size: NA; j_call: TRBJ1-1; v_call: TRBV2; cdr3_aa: CASSRTLDREATEAFF
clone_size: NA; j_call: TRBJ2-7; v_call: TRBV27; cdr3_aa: CASRRGRASGYEQYF
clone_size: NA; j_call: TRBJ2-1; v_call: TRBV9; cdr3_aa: CASSPQAGNEQFF
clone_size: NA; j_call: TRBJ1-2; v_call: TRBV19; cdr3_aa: CASSITGTGYTF
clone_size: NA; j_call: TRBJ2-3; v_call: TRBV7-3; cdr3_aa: CASSLYTSGRVTDTQYF
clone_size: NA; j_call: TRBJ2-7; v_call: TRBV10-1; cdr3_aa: CASSALSGRTGVGEQYF
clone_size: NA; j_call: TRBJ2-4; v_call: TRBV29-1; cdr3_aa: CSGRKKSGNIQYF
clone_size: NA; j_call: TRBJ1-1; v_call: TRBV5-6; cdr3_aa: CASSLGRDTEAFF
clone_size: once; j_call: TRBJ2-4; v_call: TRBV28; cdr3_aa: CASSPGLVLVGAQYF
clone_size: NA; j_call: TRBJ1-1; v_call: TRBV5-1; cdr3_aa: CASSFLGDGLDTEAFF
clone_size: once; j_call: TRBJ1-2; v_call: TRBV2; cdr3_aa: CASRRDLPSLNYGYTF
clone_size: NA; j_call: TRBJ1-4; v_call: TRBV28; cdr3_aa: CASSLGSSHEKLFF
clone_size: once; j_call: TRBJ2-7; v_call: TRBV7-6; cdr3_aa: CASSLGTQNYEQYF
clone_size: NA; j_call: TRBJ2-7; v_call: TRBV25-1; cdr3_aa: CASSTPPGQGAEQYF
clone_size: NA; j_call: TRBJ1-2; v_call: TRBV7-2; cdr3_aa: CASSLSAIGGNYGYTF
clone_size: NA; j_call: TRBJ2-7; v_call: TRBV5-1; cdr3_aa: CASSLEGLKQYF
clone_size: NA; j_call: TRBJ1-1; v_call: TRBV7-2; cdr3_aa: CASSLGPRGTEAFF
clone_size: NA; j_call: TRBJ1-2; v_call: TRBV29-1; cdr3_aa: CSVAGGGSVRYGYTF
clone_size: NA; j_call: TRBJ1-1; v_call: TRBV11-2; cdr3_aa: CASSLSGNTEAFF
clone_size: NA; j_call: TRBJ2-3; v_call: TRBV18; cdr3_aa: CASSPLSGDTDTQYF
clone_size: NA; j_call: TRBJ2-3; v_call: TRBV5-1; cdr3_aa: CASNALAGITDTQYF
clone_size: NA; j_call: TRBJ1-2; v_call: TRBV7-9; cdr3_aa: CASSLSRAVYGYTF
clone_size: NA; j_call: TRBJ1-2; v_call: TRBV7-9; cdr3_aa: CASSLRGRRISYGYTF
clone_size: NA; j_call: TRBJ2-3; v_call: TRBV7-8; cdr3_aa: CASSLRLAGGLDTQYF
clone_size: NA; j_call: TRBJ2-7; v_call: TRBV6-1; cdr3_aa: CASSEAGENEQYF
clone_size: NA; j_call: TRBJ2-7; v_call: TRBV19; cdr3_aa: CASSIGGTASSYEQYF
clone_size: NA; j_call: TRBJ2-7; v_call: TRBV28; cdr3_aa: CASSLLSSSYEQYF
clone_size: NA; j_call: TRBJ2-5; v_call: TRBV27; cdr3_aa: CASSPRGGGRAETQYF
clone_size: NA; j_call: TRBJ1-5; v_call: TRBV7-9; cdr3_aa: CAVTGGQVLQPQHF
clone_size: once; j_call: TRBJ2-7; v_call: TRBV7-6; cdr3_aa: CASSLGSGATYEQYF
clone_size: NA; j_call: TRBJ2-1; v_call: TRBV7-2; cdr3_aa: CASSYDRGNYNEQFF
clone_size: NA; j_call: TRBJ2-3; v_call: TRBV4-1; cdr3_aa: CASSPPRGTDTQYF
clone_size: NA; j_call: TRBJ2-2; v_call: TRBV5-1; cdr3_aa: CASSLPGQNTGELFF
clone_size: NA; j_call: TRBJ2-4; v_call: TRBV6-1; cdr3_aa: CASGDISGTKNIQYF
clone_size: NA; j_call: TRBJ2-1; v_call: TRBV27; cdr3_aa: CASSTQRAGEQFF
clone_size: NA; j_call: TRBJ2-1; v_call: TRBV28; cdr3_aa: CASSLAVEKGQTAMFEQFF
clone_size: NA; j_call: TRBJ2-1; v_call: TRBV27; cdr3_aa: CASSPRPGNEQFF
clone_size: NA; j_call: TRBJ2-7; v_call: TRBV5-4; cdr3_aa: CASSAGTGVTYEQYF
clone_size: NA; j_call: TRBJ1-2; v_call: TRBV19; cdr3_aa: CASSINGQNYGYTF
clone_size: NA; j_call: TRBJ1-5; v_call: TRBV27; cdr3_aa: CASSLRGAVNQPQHF
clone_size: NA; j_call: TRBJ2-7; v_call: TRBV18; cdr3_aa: CASSPDLQTPYEQYF
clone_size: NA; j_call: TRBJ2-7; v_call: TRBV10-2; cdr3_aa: CASSELLVSYEQYF
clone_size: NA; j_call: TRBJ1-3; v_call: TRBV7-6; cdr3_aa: CASSFGQKASGNTIYF
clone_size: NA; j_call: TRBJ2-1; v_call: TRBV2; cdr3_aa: CASRAIAGGVYNEQFF
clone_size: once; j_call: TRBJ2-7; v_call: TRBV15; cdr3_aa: CATSRWASGTPYEQYF
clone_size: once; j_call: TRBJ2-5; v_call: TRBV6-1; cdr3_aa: CASSESGRGQYF
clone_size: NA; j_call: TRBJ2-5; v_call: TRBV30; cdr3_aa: CAWSNDRVGETQYF
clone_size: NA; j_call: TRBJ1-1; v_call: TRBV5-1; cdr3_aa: CASRRTESNTEAFF
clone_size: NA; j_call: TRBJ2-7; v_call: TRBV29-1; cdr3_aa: CSVKGRSSYEQYF
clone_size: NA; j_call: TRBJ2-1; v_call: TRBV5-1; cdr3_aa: CASSLAGGTYNEQFF
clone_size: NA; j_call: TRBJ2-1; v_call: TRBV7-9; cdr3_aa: CASSLGGLAGIYNEQFF
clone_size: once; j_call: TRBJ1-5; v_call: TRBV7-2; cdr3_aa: CASSLAASSNQPQHF
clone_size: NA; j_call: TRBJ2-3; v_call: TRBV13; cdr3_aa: CASSPRTSGRGTDTQYF
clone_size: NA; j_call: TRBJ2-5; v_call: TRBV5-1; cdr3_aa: CASSSPRQGALAQYF
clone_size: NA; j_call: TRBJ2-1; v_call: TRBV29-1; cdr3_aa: CSVGFGTQQFF
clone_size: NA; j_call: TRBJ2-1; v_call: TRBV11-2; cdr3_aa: CASSLVAGTFSYNEQFF
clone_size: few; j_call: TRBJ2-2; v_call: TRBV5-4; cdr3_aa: CASSSGTGDNGELFF
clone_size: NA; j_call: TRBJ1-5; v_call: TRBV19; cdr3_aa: CASSMGGNQPQHF